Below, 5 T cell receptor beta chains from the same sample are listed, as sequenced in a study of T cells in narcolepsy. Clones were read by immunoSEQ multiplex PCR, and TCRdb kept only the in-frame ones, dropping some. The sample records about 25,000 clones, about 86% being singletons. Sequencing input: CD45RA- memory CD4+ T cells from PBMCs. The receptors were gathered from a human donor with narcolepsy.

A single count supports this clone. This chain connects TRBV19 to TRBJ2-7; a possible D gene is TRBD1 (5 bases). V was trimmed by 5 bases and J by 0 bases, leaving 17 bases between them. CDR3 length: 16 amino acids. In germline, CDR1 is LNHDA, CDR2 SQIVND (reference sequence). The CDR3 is CASSSLRSGNSYEQYF. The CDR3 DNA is TGTGCCAGTAGTTCGTTGCGGTCAGGGAACTCCTACGAGCAGTACTTC.

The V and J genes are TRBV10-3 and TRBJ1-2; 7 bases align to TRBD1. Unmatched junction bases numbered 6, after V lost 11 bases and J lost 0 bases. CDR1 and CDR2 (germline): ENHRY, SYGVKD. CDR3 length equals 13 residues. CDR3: CASGGGSNYGYTF. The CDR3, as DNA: TGTGCCTCAGGGGGAGGCTCTAACTATGGCTACACCTTC.

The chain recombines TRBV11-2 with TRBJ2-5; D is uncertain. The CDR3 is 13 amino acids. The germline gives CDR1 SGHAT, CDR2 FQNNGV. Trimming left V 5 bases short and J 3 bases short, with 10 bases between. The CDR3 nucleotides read TGTGCCAGCAGCCGCGCCATCAAAGAGACCCAGTACTTC. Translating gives CASSRAIKETQYF. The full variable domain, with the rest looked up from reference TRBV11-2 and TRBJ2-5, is EAGVAQSPRYKIIEKRQSVAFWCNPISGHATLYWYQQILGQGPKLLIQFQNNGVVDDSQLPKDRFSAERLKGVDSTLKIQPAKLEDSAVYLCASSRAIKETQYFGPGTRLLVL.

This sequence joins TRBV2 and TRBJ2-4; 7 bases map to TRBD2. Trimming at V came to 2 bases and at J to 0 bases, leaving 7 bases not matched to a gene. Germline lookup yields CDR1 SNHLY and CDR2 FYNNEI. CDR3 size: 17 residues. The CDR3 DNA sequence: TGTGCCAGCAGTGAATTGTTGGGGGGGGTAGCCAAAAACATTCAGTACTTC. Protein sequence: CASSELLGGVAKNIQYF. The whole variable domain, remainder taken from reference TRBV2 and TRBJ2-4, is EPEVTQTPSHQVTQMGQEVILRCVPISNHLYFYWYRQILGQKVEFLVSFYNNEISEKSEIFDDQFSVERPDGSNFTLKIRSTKLEDSAMYFCASSELLGGVAKNIQYFGAGTRLSVL.

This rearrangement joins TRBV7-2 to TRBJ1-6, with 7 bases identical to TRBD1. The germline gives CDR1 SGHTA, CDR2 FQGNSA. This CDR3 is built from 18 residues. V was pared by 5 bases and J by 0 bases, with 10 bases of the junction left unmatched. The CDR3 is CASSTRGDSSSYNSPLHF. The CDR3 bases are TGTGCCAGCAGCACACGAGGGGACAGCAGCTCCTATAATTCACCCCTCCACTTT.